The present TCR beta chain was sequenced within a study of blood T cell repertoires in COVID-19. Study-level background: Samples of COVID-19 (acute and convalescent) were obtained from the United States, Italy and Spain. T cells, B-cell-depleted T cells, or PBMCs supplied cDNA or gDNA.

This CDR3 contains 16 residues. CDR1 and CDR2 from the germline V gene are KGHSY and FQNENV. V was pared by 5 bases and J by 4 bases, with 10 bases of the junction left unmatched. In the source study's methods: Reference gene primer amplification yielded estimated nucleated cell counts. Libraries were prepared by immunoSEQ multiplex PCR; TCRdb keeps only in-frame clonotypes and omits some of them. Clone size and V and J calls were adopted from that table, with D and trimming inferred from the DNA. The profile shows around 53,000 clones, about 77% of them singletons. The sample comprised peripheral blood. The chain employs TRBV16 and TRBJ1-5; 8 nucleotides align to TRBD1. The TCR originated in a man in his 70s with active or convalescent COVID-19. The CDR3 DNA follows: TGTGCCAGCAGCAGCAGGGGGCAAGTGTTGAATCAGCCCCAGCATTTT. This sequence encodes CASSSRGQVLNQPQHF.